Listed here are 11 T cell receptor beta chains from one sample, sequenced in a study of blood T cells in healthy people across ages. Primed by a sample-barcoded 5' primer and a J-beta primer mix, a second PCR proceeded for 7 to 11 cycles. TCRdb analysed the 5' RACE reads with MiXCR anew, one entry per CDR3 protein. This sample carries approximately 810,000 distinct CDR3 sequences, around 30% of them seen once, and the ten largest clones take 17%. The sequenced material came from blood. The receptors derive from a woman older than 75 in good health.

The chain has TRBV12-3 or TRBV12-4 and TRBJ2-3; 15 bases fit TRBD2. CDR3 size: 16 residues. V trimming: 6 bases; J trimming: 6 bases; junction bases outside the gene matches: 7. The CDR3 loop is CASRKGLAGGLDTQYF. CDR3 nucleotide sequence: TGTGCCAGCAGAAAAGGACTAGCGGGGGGGCTGGATACGCAGTATTTT.

The rearrangement links TRBV4-1 to TRBJ1-4; no firm D call. The CDR3 spans 12 residues. V was trimmed by 3 bases and J by 8 bases, leaving 7 bases between them. From germline, CDR1 is MGHRA and CDR2 YSYEKL. The CDR3 reads CASSHLEEKLFF. The CDR3 DNA follows: TGCGCCAGCAGCCATTTAGAAGAAAAACTGTTTTTT.

This chain uses TRBV6-2 or TRBV6-3 with TRBJ1-4; D remains ambiguous. Germline lookup yields CDR1 MNHEY and CDR2 SVGEGT. Trimming took 4 bases from V and 7 from J, leaving 10 bases between them. The CDR3 consists of 13 residues. The CDR3 DNA sequence: TGTGCCAGCAGTTGGTCAAGCGGTGAAAAACTGTTTTTT. The encoded protein is CASSWSSGEKLFF.

This clonotype was recorded at least ten times. The V gene is TRBV7-2, the J gene TRBJ1-5; 7 nucleotides line up with TRBD1. Germline V lookup: CDR1 SGHTA, CDR2 FQGNSA. V was clipped by 5 bases and J by 2 bases; unmatched bases: 6. The length of the CDR3 is 15 residues. CDR3 amino acids: CASSPDRVRNQPQHF. The CDR3 nucleotides read TGTGCCAGCAGCCCCGACAGGGTCCGCAATCAGCCCCAGCATTTT.

The genes are TRBV3-1 and TRBJ2-3; tentatively, D is TRBD2 (5 bases). Between the trimmed V and J ends, which lost 4 bases and 6 bases, there was a span of 11 bases. The CDR3 extends over 13 amino acids. Germline V lookup: CDR1 LGHDT, CDR2 YNNKEL (reference sequence). The CDR3 loop is CASSRAGQDTQYF. As DNA, the CDR3 is TGTGCCAGCAGCCGGGCGGGTCAGGATACGCAGTATTTT.

About this clonotype: Because the CDR3 is missing its conserved closing phenylalanine or tryptophan, this is likely a read error. The rearrangement links TRBV4-1 to TRBJ2-7, with D perhaps matching TRBD1 (6 bases). Trimming took off 4 bases at V and 1 base at J, with 14 bases between the two ends. Germline CDR1 reads MGHRA; CDR2 reads YSYEKL. The CDR3 contains 15 residues. CDR3 amino acids: CASSPATQGSYEQYL. The CDR3 nucleotides read TGCGCCAGCAGCCCGGCCACGCAGGGGTCCTACGAGCAGTACTTA.

The CDR3 loop is CASSRNRGTYNEQFF. In DNA, the CDR3 is TGTGCCAGCAGCCGGAACAGGGGCACCTACAATGAGCAGTTCTTC. V usage is TRBV12-3 or TRBV12-4 and J usage is TRBJ2-1, with 7 bases lining up with TRBD1. This CDR3 has 15 amino acids. The ends lost 6 bases at V and 2 bases at J; junction bases unmatched: 7.

This clonotype has a count of ten or more. The chain links TRBV4-2 to TRBJ2-3; no clear D. CDR1 and CDR2 from the germline V gene are LGHNA and YNFKEQ. The CDR3 sequence is 19 residues long. V dropped 2 bases and J dropped 1 base, with 22 bases sitting between them. Here the CDR3 DNA reads TGTGCCAGCAGCCAACCCAACTTTTTAGAGAAACCCCGCACAGATACGCAGTATTTT. Its protein is CASSQPNFLEKPRTDTQYF.

This clonotype has ten or more counts. The V gene is TRBV20-1, the J gene TRBJ1-2, with D hard to call. The germline V and J ends were trimmed by 6 bases and 5 bases, with 10 bases remaining between them. Germline CDR1 is DFQATT and CDR2 is SNEGSKA (reference sequence). This CDR3 has 11 residues. Here the CDR3 DNA reads TGCAGTGCGTTTACGCAATATGGCTACACCTTC. It yields the protein CSAFTQYGYTF.

This rearrangement joins TRBV7-2 to TRBJ2-4, with D possibly called TRBD1 or TRBD2 (6 bases each). Between the trimmed V and J ends, which lost 4 bases and 2 bases, there was a span of 15 bases. This CDR3 contains 16 residues. Germline V CDR1 and CDR2: SGHTA, FQGNSA. The CDR3 here is CASSSVWGAPKNIQYF. The CDR3 nucleotides read TGTGCCAGCAGCTCCGTATGGGGGGCCCCCAAAAACATTCAGTACTTC.

This sequence joins TRBV30 and TRBJ1-5; 10 bases match TRBD1. This CDR3 contains 15 residues. From germline, CDR1 is GTSNPN and CDR2 SVGIG (reference sequence). V lost 2 bases and J lost 1; bases outside the gene matches: 2. CDR3 loop: CAWSLDRGSNQPQHF. DNA of the CDR3: TGTGCCTGGAGTTTGGACAGGGGGAGCAATCAGCCCCAGCATTTT.